This entry concerns a single T cell receptor beta chain. Its antigen is as yet unknown. The PCR was carried out with 60 Vbeta primers and 13 Jbeta primers. Profiled with immunoSEQ multiplex PCR; TCRdb holds only in-frame clones, not every one. Among around 150,000 clones, roughly 88% were seen once, and the ten largest hold around 6.6%. The source of the sample is a study of cytomegalovirus exposure and HLA in healthy donors. Study results and caveats: Testing in vitro showed a few CMV-associated chains specific for CMV antigens. Segments of the TCR beta V type were, in most cases, productive about 87% or about 30% of the time in an earlier analysis. TCR beta chain V- and J-gene trimming was linked, in a later analysis, to a missense variant in DCLRE1C.

This cohort consisted of healthy bone marrow donors. The V and J ends lost 0 bases and 8 bases respectively, with 11 bases between them. The CDR3 covers 13 residues. Germline V gives CDR1 SGHRS, CDR2 YFSETQ. The source material was PBMCs. This chain joins TRBV5-1 and TRBJ1-1, with a weak D call TRBD1 (5 bases). The TCR was taken from a man between 50 and 59 years old in good health and CMV-seropositive. This CDR3 reads CASSLGEAGEAFF. The DNA for the CDR3 is TGCGCCAGCAGCTTGGGGGAGGCAGGGGAAGCTTTCTTT. Together with reference TRBV5-1 and TRBJ1-1, the CDR3 gives the full variable domain: KAGVTQTPRYLIKTRGQQVTLSCSPISGHRSVSWYQQTPGQGLQFLFEYFSETQRNKGNFPGRFSGRQFSNSRSEMNVSTLELGDSALYLCASSLGEAGEAFFGQGTRLTVV.